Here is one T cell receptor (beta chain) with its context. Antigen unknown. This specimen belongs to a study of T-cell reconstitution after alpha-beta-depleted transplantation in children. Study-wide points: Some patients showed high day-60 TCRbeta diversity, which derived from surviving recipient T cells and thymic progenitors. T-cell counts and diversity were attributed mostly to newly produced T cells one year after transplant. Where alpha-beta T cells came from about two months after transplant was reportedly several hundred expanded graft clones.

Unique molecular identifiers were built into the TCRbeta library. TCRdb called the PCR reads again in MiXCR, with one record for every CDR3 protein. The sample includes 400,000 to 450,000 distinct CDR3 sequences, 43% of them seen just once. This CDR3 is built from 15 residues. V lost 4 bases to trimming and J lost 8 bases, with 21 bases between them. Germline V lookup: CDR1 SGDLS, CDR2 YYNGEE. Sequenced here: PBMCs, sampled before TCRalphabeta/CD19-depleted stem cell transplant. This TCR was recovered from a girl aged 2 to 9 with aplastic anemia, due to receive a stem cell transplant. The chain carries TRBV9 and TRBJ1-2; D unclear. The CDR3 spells CASSPSGEDAAGYTF. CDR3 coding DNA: TGTGCCAGCAGCCCATCGGGAGAAGACGCGGCGGGCTACACCTTC.